The TCR beta chain described here comes from a study of cytomegalovirus exposure and HLA in healthy donors. The method was immunoSEQ multiplex PCR; TCRdb's version includes in-frame clones alone and lacks a portion of them. The table lists around 220,000 clones, 75% to 90% of them singletons. The ends were cut back, 3 bases at V and 8 bases at J, with 5 bases in the middle. The CDR3 runs to 11 residues. Germline assignment: CDR1 SNHLY and CDR2 FYNNEI. This sequence was found in a woman aged 25 to 45 in good health and CMV-seropositive. Sequencing was carried out using PBMCs. V and J are TRBV2 and TRBJ2-1; D unclear. CDR3 nucleotides: TGTGCCAGCAGTGAGGCGGATGAGCAGTTCTTC. This encodes CASSEADEQFF.